This record concerns one TCR beta chain sequence. Its antigen is unknown. V trimming: 3 bases; J trimming: 4 bases; junction bases outside the gene matches: 8. The CDR3 runs 15 residues. Germline values: CDR1 KGHSH, CDR2 LQKENI. These data are taken from a study of T cells in localized non-small cell lung cancer. Measured with immunoSEQ multiplex PCR; TCRdb has only the in-frame clones, and not every one. The data show 2,500 or so clones, about a quarter seen once. Regarding the study as a whole: The highest T cell clonality was in uninvolved adjacent lung, above tumor.

This receptor was obtained from a male donor older than 55 with stage II squamous cell lung carcinoma. The V gene is TRBV18, the J gene TRBJ1-2; 7 nucleotides align to TRBD1. The sample consisted of lung tumor tissue, taken before any cancer treatment. CDR3 region: CASSPGTDRFYGYTF. The CDR3 coding sequence is TGTGCCAGCTCACCTGGGACAGACAGATTCTATGGCTACACCTTC.